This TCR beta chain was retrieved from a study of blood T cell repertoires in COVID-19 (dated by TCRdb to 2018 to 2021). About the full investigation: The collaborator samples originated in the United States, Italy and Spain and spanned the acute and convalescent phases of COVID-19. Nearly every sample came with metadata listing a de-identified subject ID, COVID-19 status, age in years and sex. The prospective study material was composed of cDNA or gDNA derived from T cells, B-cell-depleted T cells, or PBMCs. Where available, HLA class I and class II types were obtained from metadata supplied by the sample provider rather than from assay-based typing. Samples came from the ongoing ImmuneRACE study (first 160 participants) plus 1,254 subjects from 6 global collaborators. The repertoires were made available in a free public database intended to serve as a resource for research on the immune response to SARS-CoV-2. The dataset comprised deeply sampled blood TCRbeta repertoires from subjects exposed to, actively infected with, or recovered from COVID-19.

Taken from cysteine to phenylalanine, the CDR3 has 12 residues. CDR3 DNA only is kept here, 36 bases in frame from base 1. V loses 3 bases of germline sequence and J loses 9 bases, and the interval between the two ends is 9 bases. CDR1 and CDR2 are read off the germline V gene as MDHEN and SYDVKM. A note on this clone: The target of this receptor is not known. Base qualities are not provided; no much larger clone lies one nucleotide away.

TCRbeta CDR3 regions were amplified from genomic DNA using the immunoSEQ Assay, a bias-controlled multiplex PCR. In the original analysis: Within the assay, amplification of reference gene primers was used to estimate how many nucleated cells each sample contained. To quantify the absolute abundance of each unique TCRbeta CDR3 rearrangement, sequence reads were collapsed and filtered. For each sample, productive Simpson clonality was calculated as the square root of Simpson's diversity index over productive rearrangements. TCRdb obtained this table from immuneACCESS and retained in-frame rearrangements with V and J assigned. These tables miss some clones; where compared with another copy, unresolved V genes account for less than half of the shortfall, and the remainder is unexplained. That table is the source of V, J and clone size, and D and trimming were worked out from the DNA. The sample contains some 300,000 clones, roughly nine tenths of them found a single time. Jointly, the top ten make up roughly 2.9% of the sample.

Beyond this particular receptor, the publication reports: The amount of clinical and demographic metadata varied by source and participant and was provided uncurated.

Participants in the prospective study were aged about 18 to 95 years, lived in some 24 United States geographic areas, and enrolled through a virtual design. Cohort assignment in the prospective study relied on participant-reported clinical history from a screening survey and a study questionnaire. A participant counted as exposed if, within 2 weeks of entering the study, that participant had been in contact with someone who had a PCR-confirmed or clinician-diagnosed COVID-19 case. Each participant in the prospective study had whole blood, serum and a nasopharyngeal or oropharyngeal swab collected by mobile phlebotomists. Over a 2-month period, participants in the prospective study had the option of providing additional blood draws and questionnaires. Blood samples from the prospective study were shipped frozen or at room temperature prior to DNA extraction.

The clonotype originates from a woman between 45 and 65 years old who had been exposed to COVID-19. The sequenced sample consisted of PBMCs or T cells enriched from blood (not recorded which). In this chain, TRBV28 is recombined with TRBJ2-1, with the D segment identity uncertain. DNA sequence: TGTGCCAGCAGTTTTTCAGGTGGTGAGCAGTTCTTC. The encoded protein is CASSFSGGEQFF.